The T cell receptor beta chain under discussion was sequenced for a study of CXCR3-negative and CXCR3-positive naive CD8 T cells. Per germline, CDR1 SGHRS and CDR2 YFSETQ. This CDR3 has 17 amino acids. About this clonotype: Its antigen is undetermined.

Via 5' RACE with UMI labels, TRB cDNA libraries were prepared. No DNA is given; TCRdb re-called the 5' RACE reads and lists each CDR3 protein once. Its table records more than 70,000 distinct CDR3 sequences. General study results and limits: Higher TRB CDR3 hydrophobicity marked CXCR3-positive naive cells relative to CXCR3-negative naive cells. The study found CXCR3 expression partially decreased after cryopreservation and ran most assays on fresh PBMCs. TRBV-TRBJ usage was similar across naive CXCR3 subsets but distinct in memory cells.

Within the CD8+ T cell compartment, naive cells were CD45RO-CCR7+CD27+CD95-. This chain joins TRBV5-1 and TRBJ2-2; there is no DNA to check the TCRdb D call of TRBD2. Material for sequencing was naive CXCR3+ CD8+ T cells from blood. The subset denotes: CD45RO-CCR7+CD27+CD95- naive CD8+ T cells expressing CXCR3 (TNR3+). The receptor was isolated from a human donor in good health. Some clones in this sample may be carry-over from other donors' samples. This chain's CDR3 is CASSLSLLGIDTGELFF.